This TCR beta chain is from a study of T cell repertoires in cytomegalovirus infection. For this clonotype: Its antigen is not identified.

The length of the CDR3 is 13 residues. The ends were cut back, 3 bases at V and 5 bases at J, with 10 bases in the middle. Germline V lookup: CDR1 MDHEN, CDR2 SYDVKM. TCRdb ran MiXCR on the reads and lists one entry per CDR3 protein. The profile shows approximately 910,000 distinct CDR3 sequences, 30% to 40% of them singletons. The source was cultured CD8+ T cells from PBMCs, collected from culture after CMV antigen stimulation. The TCR comes from a human donor in good health (CMV status not recorded). Some clones in this sample may be carry-over from other donors' samples. The chain couples TRBV28 to TRBJ1-1, with D hard to call. CDR3 sequence: CASSFHPRTEAFF. Written as DNA, the CDR3 is TGTGCCAGCAGTTTCCACCCGAGGACTGAAGCTTTCTTT.